The T cell receptor beta chain under discussion was sequenced for a study of spatial heterogeneity in lung cancer. Time point here: blood at routine non-recurrence follow-up after resection. From tumor, nontumor lung or frozen PBMC, whole RNA was taken unsorted for sequencing. This CDR3 is built from 15 residues. The germline gives CDR1 SGHRS, CDR2 YFSETQ. V lost 2 bases to trimming and J lost 0 bases, with 10 bases between them. Each TCR cDNA molecule bore a unique molecular identifier. TCRdb analysed the 5' RACE reads with MiXCR anew, one entry per CDR3 protein. The table lists about 47,000 distinct CDR3 sequences, around 7% of them singletons.

The specimen comprised PBMCs, sampled at follow-up. This sequence originates from a female donor with early-stage non-small cell lung cancer. This chain links TRBV5-1 with TRBJ2-3; D is ambiguous. The CDR3 nucleotides are TGCGCCAGCAGCTTCAACCGAGCTAGCACAGATACGCAGTATTTT. Protein: CASSFNRASTDTQYF.